Below, 19 T cell receptor beta chains from the same sample are listed, as sequenced in a study of shared clonotypes between healthy human individuals. CD45RO-negative cells were positively selected for CCR7, leaving out terminally differentiated effector memory CD45RA+ cells. The method was immunoSEQ multiplex PCR; TCRdb's version includes in-frame clones alone and lacks a portion of them. The sample comprises roughly 2,000,000 clones, less than 95% of which are singletons, and 1.2% rests with the top ten. Sequenced: naive CD8+ T cells sorted from blood. The receptor set was obtained from a man between 18 and 35 years old in good health.

The chain links TRBV4-1 to TRBJ2-7, with D possibly being TRBD2 (6 bases). This CDR3 is built from 17 residues. Germline V gene lookup returns CDR1 MGHRA and CDR2 YSYEKL. The germline V and J ends were trimmed by 0 bases and 0 bases, with 15 bases remaining between them. Here the CDR3 reads CASSQEVGGISSYEQYF. The CDR3 bases are TGCGCCAGCAGCCAAGAGGTCGGCGGGATCTCCTCCTACGAGCAGTACTTC.

The chain joins TRBV28 to TRBJ2-6; D unresolved. Trimming removed 4 bases from V and 4 bases from J, with 20 bases in between. This CDR3 has 18 residues. CDR1 and CDR2 (germline): MDHEN, SYDVKM. The CDR3 region is CASSSTSVVRSGANVLTF. CDR3 coding DNA: TGTGCCAGCAGTTCAACCTCAGTGGTCAGGTCCGGGGCCAACGTCCTGACTTTC.

The CDR3 reads CASSPGVYEQFF. CDR3 DNA: TGTGCCAGCAGCCCCGGGGTCTATGAGCAGTTCTTC. V is TRBV5-6 and J is TRBJ2-1; weak D call: TRBD2 (5 bases). Per the germline V gene, CDR1 is SGHDT and CDR2 is YYEEEE. CDR3 size: 12 residues. Trimming stripped 4 bases from V and 8 bases from J, with 10 bases between. Together with reference TRBV5-6 and TRBJ2-1, the CDR3 gives the full variable domain: DAGVTQSPTHLIKTRGQQVTLRCSPKSGHDTVSWYQQALGQGPQFIFQYYEEEERQRGNFPDRFSGHQFPNYSSELNVNALLLGDSALYLCASSPGVYEQFFGPGTRLTVL.

The chain joins TRBV4-1 to TRBJ1-1, with 7 bases fitting TRBD1. CDR3 size: 16 residues. The junction had 8 bases not matched to a gene; V was cut back by 3 bases and J by 1 base. Germline loops: CDR1 MGHRA, CDR2 YSYEKL. CDR3 sequence: CASSHHLAGGNTEAFF. The CDR3 nucleotides are TGCGCCAGCAGCCATCATCTGGCAGGGGGGAACACTGAAGCTTTCTTT.

V and J are TRBV6-5 and TRBJ1-2; 11 nucleotides align to TRBD1. The J segment lost 4 bases and the V segment lost 0 bases, leaving 4 bases of the junction unmatched. Germline values: CDR1 MNHEY, CDR2 SVGAGI. This CDR3 contains 16 residues. The DNA of the CDR3 is TGTGCCAGCAGTTACTCCCGGACAGGGGGCAGCTATGGCTACACCTTC. Its translation: CASSYSRTGGSYGYTF.

This rearrangement joins TRBV4-1 to TRBJ2-5; 8 nucleotides align to TRBD1. V dropped 2 bases and J dropped 5; count of bases not matched to a gene: 13. Germline V gene lookup returns CDR1 MGHRA and CDR2 YSYEKL. The CDR3 has 17 amino acids. CDR3: CASSQPHLLRGQETQYF. In DNA, the CDR3 is TGCGCCAGCAGCCAACCCCATCTCCTCAGGGGGCAGGAGACCCAGTACTTC.

The V gene is TRBV6-5, the J gene TRBJ2-5, with D possibly TRBD2 on 7 matching bases. V dropped 6 bases and J dropped 5 bases, with 16 bases sitting between them. The CDR3 extends over 14 amino acids. Germline CDR1 reads MNHEY; CDR2 reads SVGAGI. The CDR3 protein is CASSLRGGSETQYF. CDR3 DNA sequence: TGTGCCAGCAGCCTTAGGGGGGGGAGCGAGACCCAGTACTTC.

The chain carries TRBV4-1 and TRBJ1-4; the D is unclear. V gave up 3 bases and J gave up 7 bases, with 15 bases separating them. The CDR3 extends over 15 amino acids. Per the germline V gene, CDR1 is MGHRA and CDR2 is YSYEKL. The CDR3 reads CASSQQAAGGEKLFF. DNA of the CDR3: TGCGCCAGCAGCCAGCAGGCGGCCGGAGGTGAAAAACTGTTTTTT.

The chain links TRBV29-1 to TRBJ2-1; tentative D call: TRBD1 (6 bases). Per the germline V gene, CDR1 is SQVTM and CDR2 is ANQGSEA. V was trimmed by 7 bases and J by 4 bases, leaving 11 bases between them. This CDR3 has 12 amino acids. The CDR3 region has the DNA TGCAGCGCGCCGACAGGTTACAATGAGCAGTTCTTC. This encodes CSAPTGYNEQFF.

This chain connects TRBV29-1 to TRBJ1-1; 10 positions agree with TRBD1. CDR1 is SQVTM, CDR2 ANQGSEA, per germline. The CDR3 spans 13 residues. J gave up 7 bases and V 7 bases, and 9 bases lay outside the gene matches. The CDR3 nucleotides are TGCAGCGGGACCGGGACAGGGGCGGTTGAAGCTTTCTTT. This codes for CSGTGTGAVEAFF.

The rearrangement joins TRBV5-1 to TRBJ2-3; 7 bases line up with TRBD1. Germline assignment: CDR1 SGHRS and CDR2 YFSETQ. V was pared by 7 bases and J by 5 bases, with 10 bases of the junction left unmatched. This CDR3 comprises 14 residues. The CDR3 region has the DNA TGCGCCAGCGGCGAGGGGGCGCAGGTAGATACGCAGTATTTT. Residues: CASGEGAQVDTQYF.

The chain is built from TRBV27 and TRBJ1-2; TRBD1 aligns across 7 bases. The junction had 12 bases not matched to a gene; V was cut back by 2 bases and J by 3 bases. The CDR3 length is 17 residues. Germline CDR1 is MNHEY and CDR2 is SMNVEV (reference sequence). CDR3 amino acids: CASSLKARTGDYYGYTF. The CDR3 DNA reads TGTGCCAGCAGTTTAAAAGCCCGGACAGGAGACTACTATGGCTACACCTTC.

This clone was found once. The chain links TRBV11-2 to TRBJ2-7, with D possibly called TRBD1 or TRBD2 (5 bases each). CDR3 length: 14 amino acids. The germline V and J ends were trimmed by 5 bases and 6 bases, with 17 bases remaining between them. Looked up from germline, CDR1 is SGHAT and CDR2 is FQNNGV. CDR3 in DNA: TGTGCCAGCAGCCGTGTGGCAGGGACCTCCGAGCAGTACTTC. Translated: CASSRVAGTSEQYF.

The J gene is TRBJ2-7, the V gene TRBV4-2; D unresolved. Germline-derived CDR1 and CDR2 are LGHNA and YNFKEQ. The CDR3 length is 11 residues. Trimming left V 4 bases short and J 7 bases short, with 8 bases between. For the CDR3, the DNA is TGTGCCAGCAGCCTTGGGATTGAGCAGTACTTC. It translates to CASSLGIEQYF.

The chain combines TRBV4-1 with TRBJ2-2; D gene ambiguous. V was cut by 0 bases and J by 7 bases, with 12 bases left in between. The germline gives CDR1 MGHRA, CDR2 YSYEKL. The length of the CDR3 is 15 residues. CDR3 loop: CASSQEWGTLGELFF. The CDR3, as DNA: TGCGCCAGCAGCCAAGAATGGGGAACTCTCGGGGAGCTGTTTTTT.

The rearrangement uses TRBV5-1 and TRBJ2-7; the D is unclear. This CDR3 is built from 14 residues. From germline, CDR1 is SGHRS and CDR2 YFSETQ. V was clipped by 5 bases and J by 0 bases, with 12 bases between them. The CDR3 DNA reads as TGCGCCAGCAGTCCTGCAGGTCTCTCCTACGAGCAGTACTTC. Its protein is CASSPAGLSYEQYF.

V usage is TRBV6-5 and J usage is TRBJ1-3; 10 bases map to TRBD1. Germline V gives CDR1 MNHEY, CDR2 SVGAGI. CDR3 length: 12 residues. Unmatched junction bases numbered 4, after V lost 8 bases and J lost 9 bases. The CDR3 nucleotides are TGTGCCAGCGGACAGGGGGGATTCACCATATATTTT. Protein: CASGQGGFTIYF.

The genes are TRBV25-1 and TRBJ1-2; D is unclear. This CDR3 has 15 residues. Trimming shortened V by 1 base and J by 2 bases, and 11 bases separated the two germline ends. In germline, CDR1 is MGHDK, CDR2 SYGVNS. CDR3 sequence reads: CASSESGDRNYGYTF. The CDR3 nucleotides are TGTGCCAGCAGTGAATCCGGGGATCGGAACTATGGCTACACCTTC.

The V and J genes are TRBV7-9 and TRBJ2-7; D gene uncertain. This CDR3 has 16 residues. V gave up 5 bases and J gave up 1 base, with 18 bases separating them. CDR1 is SEHNR, CDR2 FQNEAQ, per germline (reference sequence). The DNA for the CDR3 is TGTGCCAGCAGCCCGAGAATCCCCGCCAGGTCCTACGAGCAGTACTTC. This encodes CASSPRIPARSYEQYF.